The 3 T cell receptor beta chains below were found in one sample sequenced in a study of cytomegalovirus exposure and HLA in healthy donors. Method: immunoSEQ multiplex PCR; TCRdb's copy keeps in-frame clones and lacks some. Among 150,000 to 180,000 clones, 86% were seen once, and the ten largest hold less than 2.5%. The material sequenced was PBMCs. The origin of the receptors is a human donor in good health.

This rearrangement joins TRBV15 to TRBJ1-4; weak D call: TRBD1 (6 bases). This CDR3 has 17 amino acids. The germline CDR1 and CDR2 sequences are LNHNV and YYDKDF (reference sequence). V was shortened by 0 bases and J by 7 bases, with 18 bases between the two germline ends. This chain's CDR3 is CATSRDLSTGGGEKLFF. In DNA form, the CDR3 reads TGTGCCACCAGCAGAGACCTATCGACAGGTGGGGGTGAAAAACTGTTTTTT.

The chain couples TRBV5-1 to TRBJ2-7, with a tentative D call TRBD2 (5 bases). There are 13 residues in the CDR3. CDR1 and CDR2 (germline): SGHRS, YFSETQ. Trimming pared 4 bases from V and 2 bases from J, leaving 10 bases between. The chain's CDR3 is CASSPSGTYEQYF. In nucleotides, the CDR3 is TGCGCCAGCAGCCCGAGCGGCACCTACGAGCAGTACTTC.

The CDR3 sequence: CASSLGRGQPQHF. The CDR3 region has the DNA TGTGCCAGCAGCTTAGGCCGGGGTCAGCCCCAGCATTTT. This sequence joins TRBV13 and TRBJ1-5; D remains ambiguous. V was pared by 0 bases and J by 6 bases, with 6 bases between. Per the germline V gene, CDR1 is PRHDT and CDR2 is FYEKMQ (reference sequence). The CDR3 runs to 13 residues.